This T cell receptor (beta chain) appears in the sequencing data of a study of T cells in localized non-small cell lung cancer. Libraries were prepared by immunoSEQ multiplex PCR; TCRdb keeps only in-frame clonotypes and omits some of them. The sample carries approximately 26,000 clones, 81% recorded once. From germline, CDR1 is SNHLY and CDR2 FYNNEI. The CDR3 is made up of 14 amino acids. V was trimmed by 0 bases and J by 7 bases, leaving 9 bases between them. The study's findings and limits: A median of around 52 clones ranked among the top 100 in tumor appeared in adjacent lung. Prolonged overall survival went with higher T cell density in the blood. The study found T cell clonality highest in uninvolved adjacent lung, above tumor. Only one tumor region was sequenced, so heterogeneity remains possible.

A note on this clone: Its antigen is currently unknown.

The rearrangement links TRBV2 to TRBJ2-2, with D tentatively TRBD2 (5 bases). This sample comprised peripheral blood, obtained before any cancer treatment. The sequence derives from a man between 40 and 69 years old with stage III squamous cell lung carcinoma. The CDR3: CASSEAILDGELFF. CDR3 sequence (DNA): TGTGCCAGCAGTGAAGCAATACTAGACGGGGAGCTGTTTTTT.